This T cell receptor (beta chain) is from a study of blood T cell repertoires in COVID-19. Looking at the study overall: Sites across the United States, Italy and Spain contributed samples from acute and convalescent COVID-19. From T cells, B-cell-depleted T cells, or PBMCs came the material, which was cDNA or gDNA.

V was trimmed by 2 bases and J by 3 bases, leaving 8 bases between them. CDR1 is SGHRS and CDR2 is YFSETQ in the germline V gene. The length of the CDR3 is 13 residues. Per the study methods: Reference gene primer amplification gave nucleated cell count estimates. The assay was immunoSEQ multiplex PCR, and TCRdb's table has in-frame clones only and misses some. The DNA gave D and trimming, while V, J and clone size come from that table. The repertoire holds about 300,000 clones, with over 75% as singletons. What the recovered Cohort 3 donors had was two negative PCRs, clearance, or symptom resolution.

This TCR was sampled from a woman between 18 and 29 years old who had recovered from COVID-19. The chain employs TRBV5-1 and TRBJ1-1; the D is unclear. Sequenced: PBMCs or T cells enriched from blood (not recorded which). CDR3 DNA: TGCGCCAGCAGCTTCGACGGAGACACTGAAGCTTTCTTT. As protein: CASSFDGDTEAFF.